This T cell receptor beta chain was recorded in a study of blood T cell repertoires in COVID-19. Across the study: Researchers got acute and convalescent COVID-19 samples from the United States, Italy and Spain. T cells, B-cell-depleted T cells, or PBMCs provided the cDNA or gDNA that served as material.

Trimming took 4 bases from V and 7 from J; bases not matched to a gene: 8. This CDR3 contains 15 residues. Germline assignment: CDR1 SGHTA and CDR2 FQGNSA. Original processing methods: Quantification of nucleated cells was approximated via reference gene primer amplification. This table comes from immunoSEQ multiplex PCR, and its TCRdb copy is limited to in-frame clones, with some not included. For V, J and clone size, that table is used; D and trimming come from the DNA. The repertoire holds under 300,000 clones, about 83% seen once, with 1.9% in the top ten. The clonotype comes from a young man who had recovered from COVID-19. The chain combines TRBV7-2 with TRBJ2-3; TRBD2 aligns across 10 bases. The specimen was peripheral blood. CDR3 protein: CASSSTGTSANTQYF. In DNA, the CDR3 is TGTGCCAGCAGCTCTACCGGGACTAGCGCAAATACGCAGTATTTT.